Described below is a single T cell receptor (beta chain) sequence and its context. This specimen belongs to a study of T-cell memory formation after mild COVID-19. CDR1 is SGHRS, CDR2 YFSETQ, per germline. Germline trimming cut 4 bases from V and 2 bases from J; bases unmatched to any gene: 18. The CDR3 extends over 20 amino acids. TCRdb used MiXCR to reprocess the 5' RACE reads, holding one entry per CDR3 protein. The repertoire holds 200,000 to 250,000 distinct CDR3 sequences, roughly a tenth seen once, with approximately 20% in the top ten. Material: PBMCs or a T cell subset sorted from them (not recorded which). The sequence came from a man aged 18 to 29 who had mild COVID-19 (a few samples of this study predate the infection). Cell type and time point are not known. J is TRBJ2-6 and V is TRBV5-1; 7 bases are shared with TRBD1. The CDR3 is CASSGYLPGQENAGANVLTF. Here the CDR3 DNA reads TGCGCCAGCAGCGGATACTTGCCCGGACAGGAGAACGCTGGGGCCAACGTCCTGACTTTC. Supplemented by reference TRBV5-1 and TRBJ2-6, the full variable domain reads KAGVTQTPRYLIKTRGQQVTLSCSPISGHRSVSWYQQTPGQGLQFLFEYFSETQRNKGNFPGRFSGRQFSNSRSEMNVSTLELGDSALYLCASSGYLPGQENAGANVLTFGAGSRLTVL.